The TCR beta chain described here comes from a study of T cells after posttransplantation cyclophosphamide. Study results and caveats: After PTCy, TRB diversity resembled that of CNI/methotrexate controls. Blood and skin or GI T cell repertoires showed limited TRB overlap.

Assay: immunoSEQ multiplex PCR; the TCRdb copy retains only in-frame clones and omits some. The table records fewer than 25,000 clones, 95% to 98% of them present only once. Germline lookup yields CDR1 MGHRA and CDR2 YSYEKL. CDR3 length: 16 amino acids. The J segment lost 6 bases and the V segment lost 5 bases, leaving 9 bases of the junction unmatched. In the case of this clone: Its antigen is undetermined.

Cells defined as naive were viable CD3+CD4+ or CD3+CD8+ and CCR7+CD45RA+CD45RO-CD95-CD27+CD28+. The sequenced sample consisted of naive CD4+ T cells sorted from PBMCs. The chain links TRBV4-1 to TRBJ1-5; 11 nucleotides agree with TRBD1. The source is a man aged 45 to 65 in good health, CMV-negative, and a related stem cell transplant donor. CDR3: CASSSGQGARGQPQHF. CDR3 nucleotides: TGCGCCAGCAGCTCAGGACAGGGGGCCAGGGGTCAGCCCCAGCATTTT.